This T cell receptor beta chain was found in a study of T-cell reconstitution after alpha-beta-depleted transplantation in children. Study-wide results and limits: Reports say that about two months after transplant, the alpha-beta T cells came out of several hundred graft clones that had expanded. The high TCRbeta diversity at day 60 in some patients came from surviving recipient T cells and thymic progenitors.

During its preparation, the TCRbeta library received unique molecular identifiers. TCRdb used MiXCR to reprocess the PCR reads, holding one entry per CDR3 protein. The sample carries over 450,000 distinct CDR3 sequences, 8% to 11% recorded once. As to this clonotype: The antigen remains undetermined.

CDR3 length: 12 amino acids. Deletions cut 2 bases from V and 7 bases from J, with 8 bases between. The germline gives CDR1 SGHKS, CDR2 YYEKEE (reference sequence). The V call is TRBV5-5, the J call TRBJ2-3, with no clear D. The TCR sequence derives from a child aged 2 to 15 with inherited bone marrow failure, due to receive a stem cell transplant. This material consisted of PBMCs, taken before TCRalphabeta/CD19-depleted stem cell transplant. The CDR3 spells CASSLLTNTQYF. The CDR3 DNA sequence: TGTGCCAGCAGCTTACTAACCAATACGCAGTATTTT.